The rows below give T cell receptor beta chains drawn from one sample of a study of T cell repertoires in cytomegalovirus infection. MiXCR, run by TCRdb on the reads, gives a single entry per CDR3 protein. Of about 830,000 distinct CDR3 sequences in the sample, 32% were seen once. These TCRs' antigens remain unknown. The input for sequencing was cultured CD8+ T cells from PBMCs, taken from culture after CMV antigen stimulation. These receptors all stem from a human donor in good health (CMV status not recorded). Some clones in this sample may be carry-over from other donors' samples. Each CDR3 is given with its conserved first and last residue. A D gene is named only where the DNA matches it firmly. Clone size is not always given. Where it is, it says once, few, many or a class for expanded clones.

clone_size	j_call	d_call	v_call	cdr3_aa	cdr3_nt
many	TRBJ2-5	-	TRBV6-5	CASSYFQAGAETQYF	TGTGCCAGCAGTTACTTCCAGGCAGGAGCGGAGACCCAGTACTTC
few	TRBJ2-6	TRBD1	TRBV7-8	CASSLNVAGTGRISGANVLTF	TGTGCCAGCAGCTTAAATGTCGCGGGGACAGGGAGGATCTCTGGGGCCAACGTCCTGACTTTC
-	TRBJ2-1	-	TRBV7-9	CASSLGAGADNEQFF	TGTGCCAGCAGCTTAGGGGCGGGGGCGGACAATGAGCAGTTCTTC
-	TRBJ1-2	TRBD1	TRBV2	CASRDGQGDGGYTF	TGTGCCAGCCGAGACGGACAGGGCGATGGAGGCTACACCTTC
-	TRBJ2-1	-	TRBV24-1	CATSGTVDRRDEQFF	TGTGCCACCAGTGGTACCGTCGACAGGAGGGATGAGCAGTTCTTC
-	TRBJ2-7	-	TRBV6-2/TRBV6-3	CASSRDGYYEQYF	TGTGCCAGCAGCCGGGACGGATACTACGAGCAGTACTTC
few	TRBJ1-5	-	TRBV19	CASRFGAGPRGNQPQHF	TGTGCCAGTAGGTTCGGGGCGGGTCCCAGAGGCAATCAGCCCCAGCATTTT
many	TRBJ2-3	-	TRBV7-2	CASSLGIYTQYF	TGTGCCAGCAGTTTAGGTATCTATACGCAGTATTTT
-	TRBJ1-2	-	TRBV6-2/TRBV6-3	CASSTSGPAYGYTF	TGTGCCAGCAGCACGTCAGGCCCCGCTTATGGCTACACCTTC
-	TRBJ1-6	-	TRBV4-1	CASSQDPGSYNSPLHF	TGCGCCAGCAGCCAAGATCCGGGATCCTATAATTCACCCCTCCACTTT
-	TRBJ2-1	-	TRBV28	CASSFSGDPYNEQFF	TGTGCCAGCAGTTTTTCAGGGGACCCCTACAATGAGCAGTTCTTC
-	TRBJ2-1	TRBD1	TRBV7-9	CASSSPRAGGPAGSYNEQFF	TGTGCCAGCAGCTCGCCTCGGGCAGGGGGCCCCGCGGGGTCCTACAATGAGCAGTTCTTC
few	TRBJ1-1	TRBD1	TRBV4-1	CASSRPGQGAEAFF	TGCGCCAGCAGCCGCCCGGGACAGGGGGCCGAAGCTTTCTTT
few	TRBJ1-2	-	TRBV6-5	CASSYFPPGYYGYTF	TGTGCCAGCAGTTACTTCCCGCCAGGGTATTATGGCTACACCTTC
many	TRBJ1-1	TRBD1	TRBV6-1	CASSAVQGAPNTEAFF	TGTGCCAGCAGTGCTGTCCAGGGGGCGCCGAACACTGAAGCTTTCTTT
-	TRBJ2-1	TRBD1	TRBV15	CATTGDRGHNEQFF	TGTGCCACCACCGGGGACAGAGGCCACAATGAGCAGTTCTTC
-	TRBJ2-3	-	TRBV19	CASSTLPYDTNTQYF	TGTGCCAGTAGTACCCTGCCATACGACACAAATACGCAGTATTTT
-	TRBJ2-2	TRBD1	TRBV15	CATSRDRAGGYTGELFF	TGTGCCACCAGCAGAGATCGGGCAGGGGGTTACACCGGGGAGCTGTTTTTT
few	TRBJ2-4	-	TRBV7-9	CASSLSIGLKNIQYF	TGTGCCAGCAGCTTATCGATCGGTTTGAAAAACATTCAGTACTTC
-	TRBJ2-1	TRBD1	TRBV7-2	CASSFSPGQGAYNEQFF	TGTGCCAGCAGCTTTTCGCCGGGGCAGGGGGCGTACAATGAGCAGTTCTTC
few	TRBJ2-5	TRBD2	TRBV6-5	CASSYFGLAEQETQYF	TGTGCCAGCAGTTACTTTGGACTAGCGGAGCAAGAGACCCAGTACTTC
-	TRBJ2-6	-	TRBV19	CASSPFSAGANVLTF	TGTGCCAGTAGCCCTTTCTCTGCCGGGGCCAACGTCCTGACTTTC
-	TRBJ1-5	-	TRBV5-5	CASSLQLNQPQHF	TGTGCCAGCAGCTTGCAGCTCAATCAGCCCCAGCATTTT
few	TRBJ1-5	-	TRBV2	CASSAAGLNNQPQHF	TGTGCCAGCAGTGCGGCAGGGTTAAACAATCAGCCCCAGCATTTT
few	TRBJ2-5	TRBD2	TRBV11-2	CASSFPLAGGPQETQYF	TGTGCCAGCAGCTTTCCCCTAGCGGGAGGTCCCCAAGAGACCCAGTACTTC
few	TRBJ2-1	-	TRBV10-3	CAISTILDEQFF	TGTGCCATCAGCACAATTTTAGATGAGCAGTTCTTC
-	TRBJ2-2	TRBD2	TRBV2	CASLWTSGDGTGELFF	TGTGCCAGCCTCTGGACTAGCGGGGACGGAACCGGGGAGCTGTTTTTT
many	TRBJ2-5	-	TRBV7-3	CASSFGGLGETQYF	TGTGCCAGCAGCTTCGGCGGGTTAGGTGAGACCCAGTACTTC
few	TRBJ1-5	-	TRBV15	CATSGGKIQHF	TGTGCCACCAGCGGGGGGAAAATCCAGCATTTT
-	TRBJ2-7	TRBD1	TRBV6-5	CASSYSGRGQVTYEQYF	TGTGCCAGCAGTTACTCGGGCCGGGGACAGGTTACCTACGAGCAGTACTTC
-	TRBJ1-5	-	TRBV27	CASSLGADVGAQHF	TGTGCCAGCAGTTTAGGTGCCGATGTCGGGGCCCAGCATTTT
many	TRBJ2-4	TRBD1	TRBV7-2	CASSLGQGAYIQYF	TGTGCCAGCAGCTTAGGACAGGGGGCATACATTCAGTACTTC
-	TRBJ1-2	-	TRBV20-1	CSARDGRGGYGYTF	TGCAGTGCTAGAGATGGGCGGGGGGGCTATGGCTACACCTTC
many	TRBJ2-7	-	TRBV7-9	CASTPMVGPYEQYF	TGTGCCAGCACCCCAATGGTAGGGCCCTACGAGCAGTACTTC
few	TRBJ2-5	-	TRBV4-1	CASSPRQVPGETQYF	TGCGCCAGCAGCCCGCGACAGGTACCAGGGGAGACCCAGTACTTC
few	TRBJ2-5	-	TRBV18	CASSPQDKDQETQYF	TGTGCCAGCTCACCACAGGACAAGGACCAAGAGACCCAGTACTTC
few	TRBJ2-2	-	TRBV29-1	CSVAIRSRDYTGELFF	TGCAGCGTTGCCATTAGATCGCGGGATTACACCGGGGAGCTGTTTTTT
few	TRBJ2-3	-	TRBV5-5	CASPQLESTDTQYF	TGTGCCAGCCCTCAATTGGAATCCACAGATACGCAGTATTTT
few	TRBJ1-5	-	TRBV27	CASSPPGGFVNNQPQHF	TGTGCCAGCAGTCCACCGGGAGGGTTTGTTAACAATCAGCCCCAGCATTTT
once	TRBJ2-1	-	TRBV28	CASSPWDLRARNEQFF	TGTGCCAGCAGTCCCTGGGACCTCCGTGCGAGGAATGAGCAGTTCTTC
many	TRBJ2-2	-	TRBV6-5	CASSYADTGTGELFF	TGTGCCAGCAGTTACGCAGATACGGGGACCGGGGAGCTGTTTTTT
few	TRBJ1-5	-	TRBV5-6	CASSLRGIDQPQHF	TGTGCCAGCAGCTTACGGGGTATCGATCAGCCCCAGCATTTT
few	TRBJ2-2	-	TRBV12-3/TRBV12-4	CASRSLTGELFF	TGTGCCAGCCGCTCCCTGACCGGGGAGCTGTTTTTT
few	TRBJ2-3	-	TRBV28	CASRTGQYLDTQYF	TGTGCCAGCAGGACCGGACAGTACCTTGATACGCAGTATTTT
few	TRBJ2-1	-	TRBV7-9	CASRRGGSEQFF	TGTGCCAGCAGACGTGGGGGAAGTGAGCAGTTCTTC
many	TRBJ1-1	TRBD1	TRBV7-9	CASSPYDRAEAFF	TGTGCCAGCAGCCCGTATGACAGGGCCGAAGCTTTCTTT
-	TRBJ2-5	TRBD1	TRBV6-1	CASKHRGTGETQYF	TGTGCCAGCAAGCACAGGGGGACCGGAGAGACCCAGTACTTC
-	TRBJ2-6	-	TRBV6-6	CASSYTQGRRNGANVLTF	TGTGCCAGCAGTTACACCCAGGGTCGTAGGAACGGGGCCAACGTCCTGACTTTC
-	TRBJ1-2	-	TRBV27	CASSPGGPYYGYTF	TGTGCCAGCAGTCCCGGGGGGCCTTACTATGGCTACACCTTC
many	TRBJ2-5	TRBD1	TRBV7-2	CASSLGRGWQETQYF	TGTGCCAGCAGCTTAGGCAGGGGGTGGCAAGAGACCCAGTACTTC
-	TRBJ1-5	-	TRBV6-2/TRBV6-3	CASTSGLGQPQHF	TGTGCCAGCACCTCAGGGTTGGGTCAGCCCCAGCATTTT
few	TRBJ2-3	-	TRBV7-8	CASTEDSQITDTQYF	TGTGCCAGCACCGAAGACAGCCAAATCACAGATACGCAGTATTTT
-	TRBJ2-7	-	TRBV2	CASSERSVDYEQYF	TGTGCCAGCAGTGAAAGAAGCGTAGACTACGAGCAGTACTTC
-	TRBJ1-1	-	TRBV5-1	CASNYLGPSFTEAFF	TGCGCCAGCAACTACTTAGGTCCTTCCTTCACTGAAGCTTTCTTT
few	TRBJ1-1	TRBD1	TRBV7-6	CASSLAIRGPGGGNTEAFF	TGTGCCAGCAGCTTAGCCATAAGAGGACCAGGGGGGGGGAACACTGAAGCTTTCTTT